The clone carrying this T cell receptor beta chain was seen ten or more times. The sequence runs out 3 residues before the end of the CDR3; the remainder is reconstructed from the germline J gene. Germline-derived CDR1 and CDR2 are SGHRS and YFSETQ. The CDR3 length is 14 residues. Patients and controls were mostly of Caucasian heritage. This sample stems from a study of T cell clonality in common variable immunodeficiency. The table came from immunoSEQ multiplex PCR; TCRdb's copy has only in-frame clones and leaves some out. The data show approximately 81,000 clones, with none appearing a single time.

The sequence was collected from a person aged 18 to 70 in good health. Specimen: peripheral blood mononuclear cells. The chain recombines TRBV5-1 with TRBJ1-2; TRBD1 agrees at 9 bases. Incomplete CDR3 DNA: TGCGCCAGCAGCATCGGACAGGGGAGAAACGGC. This sequence encodes CASSIGQGRNG. In full, the CDR3 is CASSIGQGRNGYTF.